Below are 16 T cell receptor beta chains sequenced from a single sample in a study of OX40 agonist ivuxolimab in advanced cancers. Measured with immunoSEQ multiplex PCR; TCRdb has only the in-frame clones, and not every one. The data contain about 37,000 clones, around 80% of them singletons. Sequences were derived from CD4+ or CD8+ T cells sorted from blood, sampled in a trial of the OX40 agonist ivuxolimab. These receptors were taken from an adult with an advanced solid tumor such as melanoma, head and neck, liver or kidney cancer.

This clone was seen only a few times. The V call is TRBV7-3, the J call TRBJ2-5; 15 positions agree with TRBD2. CDR1 SGHTA and CDR2 FQGTGA come from the germline V gene. Losses at the gene ends were 3 bases for V and 4 bases for J; bases not matched to a gene: 6. The CDR3 has 17 residues. The chain's CDR3 is CASSLGLAGGGAETQYF. In DNA, the CDR3 is TGTGCCAGCAGCTTGGGACTAGCGGGAGGTGGGGCAGAGACCCAGTACTTC.

The chain links TRBV2 to TRBJ2-3, with a tentative D call TRBD2 (5 bases). V shed 2 bases and J shed 2 bases, with 8 bases lying between them. Germline V gene sequence: CDR1 SNHLY, CDR2 FYNNEI. This CDR3 spans 14 amino acids. In nucleotides, the CDR3 is TGTGCCAGCAGTGAACGGGATCTCACAGATACGCAGTATTTT. Protein sequence: CASSERDLTDTQYF.

This clone was detected only a few times. J is TRBJ2-7 and V is TRBV7-9; unclear D gene. V was clipped by 6 bases and J by 4 bases, with 13 bases between them. Germline CDR1 SEHNR, CDR2 FQNEAQ (reference sequence). The CDR3 runs to 13 residues. The CDR3: CASRPQLEYEQYF. The CDR3 DNA sequence: TGTGCCAGCAGGCCCCAGTTGGAGTACGAGCAGTACTTC.

In its sample, this clone was seen a few times. V and J are TRBV4-1 and TRBJ1-5; D gene uncertain. V was trimmed by 2 bases and J by 2 bases, leaving 10 bases between them. Germline V CDR1 and CDR2: MGHRA, YSYEKL. The CDR3 is 15 residues long. For the CDR3, the DNA is TGCGCCAGCAGCCAACTCGGAATCGGCAATCAGCCCCAGCATTTT. Protein: CASSQLGIGNQPQHF.

This clone was seen many times. The gene calls are TRBV5-6 and TRBJ1-1; D gene ambiguous. Germline lookup yields CDR1 SGHDT and CDR2 YYEEEE. The V end lost 7 bases, the J end lost 2 bases, and 9 bases lay between the germline ends. CDR3 length: 12 amino acids. CDR3: CASHRVNTEAFF. CDR3 DNA sequence: TGTGCCAGCCACAGAGTCAACACTGAAGCTTTCTTT.

This chain links TRBV6-6 with TRBJ1-3; D not resolved. Germline V lookup: CDR1 MNHNY, CDR2 SVGAGI (reference sequence). V was trimmed by 6 bases and J by 2 bases, leaving 8 bases between them. The CDR3 is made up of 13 amino acids. As DNA, the CDR3 is TGTGCCAGCAGAACAGCGGCTGGAAACACCATATATTTT. Its protein product is CASRTAAGNTIYF.

This clone came up once. Here the CDR3 reads CASCPAGGNDEQYF. CDR3 sequence (DNA): TGTGCCAGCTGCCCGGCGGGGGGGAATGACGAGCAGTACTTC. This sequence joins TRBV5-4 and TRBJ2-5, with TRBD2 identical over 9 bases. The J call is uncertain, as TRBJ2-7 better fits the DNA end. This CDR3 spans 14 amino acids. CDR1 and CDR2 from the germline V gene are SGHNT and YYREEE (reference sequence).

The rearrangement joins TRBV5-4 to TRBJ2-2, with TRBD1 as a possible D gene (6 bases). Trimming shortened V by 4 bases and J by 1 base, and 14 bases separated the two germline ends. This CDR3 contains 16 residues. CDR1 is SGHNT, CDR2 YYREEE, per germline (reference sequence). Written as DNA, the CDR3 is TGTGCCAGCAGCCCAAAAGGACAGCTGAACACCGGGGAGCTGTTTTTT. Its protein is CASSPKGQLNTGELFF.

V and J are TRBV10-3 and TRBJ2-5, with TRBD1 matching 7 bases. The germline V gene encodes CDR1 ENHRY and CDR2 SYGVKD. This CDR3 contains 15 residues. Trimming took 6 bases from V and 4 from J; bases not matched to a gene: 11. The CDR3 is CAISWSRGGVETQYF. DNA of the CDR3: TGTGCCATCAGCTGGTCGAGAGGGGGCGTAGAGACCCAGTACTTC.

The chain couples TRBV27 to TRBJ2-3, with D perhaps given as TRBD1 or TRBD2 (5 bases each). The germline V gene has CDR1 MNHEY and CDR2 SMNVEV (reference sequence). Trimming left V 3 bases short and J 4 bases short, with 20 bases between. The CDR3 is 17 amino acids. CDR3 DNA sequence: TGTGCCAGCAGTTTCGGACACGGGTTGATGGGAGCAGATACGCAGTATTTT. The encoded protein is CASSFGHGLMGADTQYF.

The rearrangement joins TRBV4-1 to TRBJ2-6; possible D gene TRBD1, 6 bases. The CDR3 loop spans 19 amino acids. V dropped 5 bases and J dropped 0 bases, with 20 bases sitting between them. The V gene's germline CDR1 is MGHRA and CDR2 YSYEKL. Here the CDR3 DNA reads TGCGCCAGCAGCGAGAGCGGACAGCCCGGCCTCTCTGGGGCCAACGTCCTGACTTTC. Residues: CASSESGQPGLSGANVLTF.

A single count supports this clone. The chain links TRBV7-2 to TRBJ2-1, with 14 bases fitting TRBD2. The CDR3 runs 16 residues. Trimming removed 6 bases from V and 6 bases from J; junction bases left unmatched: 7. Germline CDR1 is SGHTA and CDR2 is FQGNSA. CDR3 in DNA: TGTGCCAGCAGGACTAGCGGGGGGGCCCAAGGCAATGAGCAGTTCTTC. This translates into CASRTSGGAQGNEQFF. The whole variable domain, filled in from reference TRBV7-2 and TRBJ2-1, reads GAGVSQSPSNKVTEKGKDVELRCDPISGHTALYWYRQSLGQGLEFLIYFQGNSAPDKSGLPSDRFSAERTGGSVSTLTIQRTQQEDSAVYLCASRTSGGAQGNEQFFGPGTRLTVL.

The rearrangement joins TRBV19 to TRBJ1-3; D gene uncertain. The CDR3 runs to 17 residues. Germline lookup yields CDR1 LNHDA and CDR2 SQIVND (reference sequence). Trimming took off 2 bases at V and 0 bases at J, with 14 bases between the two ends. The CDR3 nucleotides read TGTGCCAGTAGTATAATGAGGGAAGGGCTCTCTGGAAACACCATATATTTT. Its protein is CASSIMREGLSGNTIYF.

Within the sample, this clone is hyperexpanded. CDR3 DNA sequence: TGTGCCAGCAGTGCCGAGGCGGGAGGGATAGATACGCAGTATTTT. It encodes CASSAEAGGIDTQYF. This chain connects TRBV6-4 to TRBJ2-3; 9 nucleotides align to TRBD2. Germline lookup yields CDR1 MRHNA and CDR2 SNTAGT. The CDR3 spans 15 residues. The ends lost 4 bases at V and 5 bases at J; junction bases unmatched: 7.

The V call is TRBV19, the J call TRBJ2-1, with 7 bases fitting TRBD1. This CDR3 contains 16 residues. The germline V gene encodes CDR1 LNHDA and CDR2 SQIVND (reference sequence). V lost 5 bases and J lost 6; bases outside the gene matches: 13. Written as DNA, the CDR3 is TGTGCCAGTAGTGCCCCCGACAGGGAAAAATTCAATGAGCAGTTCTTC. Its translation: CASSAPDREKFNEQFF.

The chain employs TRBV6-5 and TRBJ1-2; D uncertain. V was trimmed by 4 bases and J by 7 bases, leaving 13 bases between them. The CDR3 has 13 residues. From germline, CDR1 is MNHEY and CDR2 SVGAGI. CDR3 sequence reads: CASSLTEQGGYTF. The CDR3 coding sequence is TGTGCCAGCAGTTTGACCGAGCAAGGTGGCTACACCTTC.